The clone carrying this TCR beta chain was seen just once. The data derive from a study of technical replicates of blood from four donors. V was pared by 5 bases and J by 4 bases, with 10 bases of the junction left unmatched. The CDR3 loop spans 15 amino acids. The germline V gene encodes CDR1 MDHEN and CDR2 SYDVKM. TCRdb's copy holds only in-frame clones and misses some; the assay was immunoSEQ multiplex PCR. This repertoire shows approximately 81,000 clones, 96% found once; its top ten account for nearly 0.2%. Sequencing was carried out using T cells isolated from PBMCs. This chain joins TRBV28 and TRBJ2-5; 7 nucleotides line up with TRBD1. The receptor was derived from a human donor in good health. The CDR3 sequence: CASSQSTGYGETQYF. The CDR3 DNA sequence: TGTGCCAGCAGTCAATCGACAGGGTACGGAGAGACCCAGTACTTC.